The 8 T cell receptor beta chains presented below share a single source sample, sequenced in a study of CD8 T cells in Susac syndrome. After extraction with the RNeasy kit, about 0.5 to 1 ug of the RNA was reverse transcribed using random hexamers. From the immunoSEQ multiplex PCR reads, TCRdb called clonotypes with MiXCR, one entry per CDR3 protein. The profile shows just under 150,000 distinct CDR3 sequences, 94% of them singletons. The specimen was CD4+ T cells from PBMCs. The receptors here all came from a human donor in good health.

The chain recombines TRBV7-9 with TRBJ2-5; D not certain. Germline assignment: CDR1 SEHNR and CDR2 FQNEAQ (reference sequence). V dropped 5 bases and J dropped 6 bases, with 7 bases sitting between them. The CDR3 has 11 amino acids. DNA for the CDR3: TGTGCCAGCAGCCCTCAGCAGACCCAGTACTTC. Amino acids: CASSPQQTQYF. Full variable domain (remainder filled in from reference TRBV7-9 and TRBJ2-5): DTGVSQNPRHKITKRGQNVTFRCDPISEHNRLYWYRQTLGQGPEFLTYFQNEAQLEKSRLLSDRFSAERPKGSFSTLEIQRTEQGDSAMYLCASSPQQTQYFGPGTRLLVL.

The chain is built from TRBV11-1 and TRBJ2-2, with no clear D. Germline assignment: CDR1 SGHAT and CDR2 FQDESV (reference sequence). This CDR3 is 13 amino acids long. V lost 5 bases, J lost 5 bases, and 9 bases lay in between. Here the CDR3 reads CASSTVTTGELFF. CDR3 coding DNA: TGTGCCAGCAGCACGGTGACGACCGGGGAGCTGTTTTTT.

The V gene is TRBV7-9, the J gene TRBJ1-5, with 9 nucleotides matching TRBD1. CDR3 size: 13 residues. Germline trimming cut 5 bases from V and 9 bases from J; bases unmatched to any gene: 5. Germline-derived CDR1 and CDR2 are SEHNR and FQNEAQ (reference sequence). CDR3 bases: TGTGCCAGCAGCGGCCGGACAGGGGTGCCCCAGCATTTT. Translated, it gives CASSGRTGVPQHF.

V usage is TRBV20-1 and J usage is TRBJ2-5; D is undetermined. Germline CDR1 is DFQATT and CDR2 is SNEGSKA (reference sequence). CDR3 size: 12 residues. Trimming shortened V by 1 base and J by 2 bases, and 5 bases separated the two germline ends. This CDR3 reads CSARAPQETQYF. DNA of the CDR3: TGCAGTGCTAGAGCCCCGCAAGAGACCCAGTACTTC.

The chain's CDR3 is CASSQVRQQETQYF. CDR3 nucleotides: TGTGCCAGCAGCCAAGTGAGGCAACAAGAGACCCAGTACTTC. The V call is TRBV3-1, the J call TRBJ2-5; no definite D call. The V and J ends lost 1 base and 2 bases respectively, with 8 bases between them. CDR1 LGHDT and CDR2 YNNKEL come from the germline V gene (reference sequence). This CDR3 has 14 amino acids.

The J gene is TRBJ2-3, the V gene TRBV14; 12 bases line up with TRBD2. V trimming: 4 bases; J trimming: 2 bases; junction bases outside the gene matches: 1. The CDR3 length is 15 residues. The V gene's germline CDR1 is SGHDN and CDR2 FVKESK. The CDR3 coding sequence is TGTGCCAGCAGCCGGACTAGCGGGGACACAGATACGCAGTATTTT. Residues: CASSRTSGDTDTQYF.

CDR3 sequence (DNA): TGTGCCAGCAGACCCGCTAGCGGAAGTGGCAATGAGCAGTTCTTC. Translation: CASRPASGSGNEQFF. This chain links TRBV6-6 with TRBJ2-1, with 7 nucleotides matching TRBD2. The trim removed 6 bases at V and 6 bases at J, leaving 11 bases unmatched. The CDR3 is 15 residues long. The germline V gene encodes CDR1 MNHNY and CDR2 SVGAGI (reference sequence).

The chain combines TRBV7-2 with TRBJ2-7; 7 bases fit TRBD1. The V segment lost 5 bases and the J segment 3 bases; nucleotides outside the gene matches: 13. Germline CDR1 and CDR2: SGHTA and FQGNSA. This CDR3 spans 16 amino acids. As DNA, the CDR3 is TGTGCCAGCAGCCGGCGAGGGGGACAGAACCGCTACGAGCAGTACTTC. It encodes CASSRRGGQNRYEQYF. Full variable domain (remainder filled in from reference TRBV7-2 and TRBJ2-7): GAGVSQSPSNKVTEKGKDVELRCDPISGHTALYWYRQSLGQGLEFLIYFQGNSAPDKSGLPSDRFSAERTGGSVSTLTIQRTQQEDSAVYLCASSRRGGQNRYEQYFGPGTRLTVT.